A single sample is the source of the 8 T cell receptor beta chains below, sequenced in a study of identical twins. TCRdb fed the 5' RACE reads into MiXCR, producing one record per CDR3 protein. Among some 630,000 distinct CDR3 sequences listed, under 8.5% were seen once. These data are also associated with another study on yellow fever vaccine responses in identical twins.

Material for sequencing was PBMCs. The receptors come from a woman younger than 30 in good health.

The chain couples TRBV5-1 to TRBJ2-7, with TRBD1 as a possible D gene (6 bases). The germline CDR1 and CDR2 sequences are SGHRS and YFSETQ. Deletions cut 4 bases from V and 0 bases from J, with 17 bases between. The CDR3 runs 16 residues. CDR3 region: CASSLALQGLSYEQYF. The CDR3 DNA is TGCGCCAGCAGCCTGGCTCTACAGGGTCTCTCCTACGAGCAGTACTTC.

The chain carries TRBV20-1 and TRBJ2-7; D remains ambiguous. Germline CDR1 reads DFQATT; CDR2 reads SNEGSKA (reference sequence). The CDR3 sequence is 9 residues long. The V end was cut by 5 bases, the J end by 3 bases, with 2 bases between. The CDR3 here is CSAGYEQYF. CDR3 sequence (DNA): TGCAGTGCTGGCTACGAGCAGTACTTC.

This clonotype was counted at least ten times. The rearrangement uses TRBV12-3 or TRBV12-4 and TRBJ2-7; 14 nucleotides align to TRBD2. There are 14 residues in the CDR3. V lost 6 bases, J lost 6 bases, and 4 bases stayed unmatched. The CDR3 here is CASSPGLAGVEQYF. For the CDR3, the DNA is TGTGCCAGCAGCCCGGGACTAGCGGGAGTCGAGCAGTACTTC.

This clonotype showed up just a few times. The chain combines TRBV3-1 with TRBJ1-4; a weak D match, TRBD1 (5 bases). This CDR3 spans 14 amino acids. Trimming took off 4 bases at V and 7 bases at J, with 13 bases between the two ends. CDR1 LGHDT and CDR2 YNNKEL come from the germline V gene (reference sequence). The DNA for the CDR3 is TGTGCCAGCAGCCGAGGGACCTGGACTGAAAAACTGTTTTTT. This codes for CASSRGTWTEKLFF.

There are many counts of this clonotype. V gene TRBV27 combines with J gene TRBJ2-4; 10 nucleotides align to TRBD2. With V trimmed by 3 bases and J by 8 bases, 4 bases remained unmatched. CDR1 MNHEY and CDR2 SMNVEV come from the germline V gene (reference sequence). This CDR3 has 14 amino acids. The CDR3 nucleotides read TGTGCCAGCAGTTTGGTAGCGGGGGGAGACATTCAGTACTTC. Its translation: CASSLVAGGDIQYF.

This chain connects TRBV20-1 to TRBJ2-7, with 12 bases aligning to TRBD2. This CDR3 has 14 residues. Trimming took 6 bases from V and 4 from J; bases not matched to a gene: 7. The germline gives CDR1 DFQATT, CDR2 SNEGSKA (reference sequence). CDR3 loop: CSARLAGVRYEQYF. In DNA, the CDR3 is TGCAGTGCGAGACTAGCGGGAGTGAGGTACGAGCAGTACTTC.

This clonotype was seen ten or more times. V gene TRBV27 combines with J gene TRBJ2-7; a possible D gene is TRBD2 (6 bases). Germline V gives CDR1 MNHEY, CDR2 SMNVEV (reference sequence). CDR3 length equals 13 residues. The V end lost 1 base, the J end lost 5 bases, and 9 bases lay between the germline ends. The DNA for the CDR3 is TGTGCCAGCAGTTTATGGGGGGTCGACGAGCAGTACTTC. Translated: CASSLWGVDEQYF.

The chain has TRBV5-1 and TRBJ1-2; 7 bases align to TRBD1. This CDR3 has 15 amino acids. Germline V gives CDR1 SGHRS, CDR2 YFSETQ. Unmatched junction bases numbered 7, after V lost 1 base and J lost 4 bases. Written as DNA, the CDR3 is TGCGCCAGCAGCTTGTACGCCGGGACAGTCTATGGCTACACCTTC. Its protein product is CASSLYAGTVYGYTF.